The next 32 T cell receptor beta chains were all read from a single sample in a study of T cells in localized non-small cell lung cancer. The method was immunoSEQ multiplex PCR; TCRdb's version includes in-frame clones alone and lacks a portion of them. The table lists about 82,000 clones, 80% of them singletons, with 15% to 20% in the top ten. Sequenced material: PBMCs, taken before any cancer treatment. The receptors here all came from a man between 40 and 69 years old with stage II squamous cell lung carcinoma.

The J gene is TRBJ2-7, the V gene TRBV2; the match to TRBD1 covers 12 bases. Germline CDR1 is SNHLY and CDR2 is FYNNEI. V shed 7 bases and J 5 bases; nucleotides not matched to a gene: 3. The CDR3 sequence is 13 residues long. Here the CDR3 reads CASKGQGANEQYF. DNA of the CDR3: TGTGCCAGCAAGGGACAGGGGGCCAACGAGCAGTACTTC.

The chain uses TRBV5-1 and TRBJ2-3; D unresolved. V shed 0 bases and J shed 2 bases, with 7 bases lying between them. Germline CDR1 is SGHRS and CDR2 is YFSETQ. The CDR3 has 14 residues. The CDR3 protein is CASSLGEFTDTQYF. Written as DNA, the CDR3 is TGCGCCAGCAGCTTGGGAGAATTCACAGATACGCAGTATTTT.

This chain uses TRBV10-3 with TRBJ2-5, with TRBD1 identical over 7 bases. V shed 5 bases, J shed 3 bases, and the junction held 3 bases outside the gene matches. CDR3 length: 13 amino acids. Germline CDR1 reads ENHRY; CDR2 reads SYGVKD. The CDR3 bases are TGTGCCATCAGTAGGACAGGTGAAGAGACCCAGTACTTC. It encodes CAISRTGEETQYF.

This chain's CDR3 is CASSDRERNTIYF. The CDR3 region has the DNA TGTGCCAGCAGCGACAGGGAACGGAACACCATATATTTT. This chain uses TRBV5-4 with TRBJ1-3; 7 bases fit TRBD1. The CDR3 is made up of 13 amino acids. V lost 4 bases and J lost 7; bases outside the gene matches: 5. Germline CDR1 and CDR2: SGHNT and YYREEE (reference sequence).

The chain links TRBV11-2 to TRBJ2-7; 15 positions match TRBD2. CDR1 and CDR2 from the germline V gene are SGHAT and FQNNGV. V lost 6 bases and J lost 5; bases outside the gene matches: 14. This CDR3 has 18 amino acids. CDR3 residues: CASRRGPGGLAGGNEQYF. CDR3 DNA: TGTGCCAGCAGGAGAGGCCCTGGGGGACTAGCGGGAGGAAACGAGCAGTACTTC.

The genes are TRBV19 and TRBJ1-5; 12 positions match TRBD1. The trim removed 4 bases at V and 7 bases at J, leaving 5 bases unmatched. The germline V gene encodes CDR1 LNHDA and CDR2 SQIVND (reference sequence). The CDR3 has 15 residues. CDR3 in DNA: TGTGCCAGTAGTACGGGGACAGGGGGCCGACAGCCCCAGCATTTT. This gives the protein CASSTGTGGRQPQHF.

The chain carries TRBV11-3 and TRBJ2-1; TRBD1 matches 7 bases. The CDR3 is made up of 15 amino acids. Germline loops: CDR1 SGHNT, CDR2 YENEEA. J gave up 5 bases and V 4 bases, and 8 bases lay outside the gene matches. CDR3 in DNA: TGTGCCAGCAGCTCACGACAGGGAATTGACAATGAGCAGTTCTTC. Translated, it gives CASSSRQGIDNEQFF.

Only one count was recorded for this clone. This chain joins TRBV7-9 and TRBJ2-1, with D tentatively TRBD2 (7 bases). CDR3 length: 16 residues. Germline-derived CDR1 and CDR2 are SEHNR and FQNEAQ (reference sequence). V was cut by 7 bases and J by 5 bases, with 21 bases left in between. In DNA, the CDR3 is TGTGCCAGCATCCCCTACGGGGGGCGCCCCCACAATGAGCAGTTCTTC. Translated: CASIPYGGRPHNEQFF.

The CDR3 nucleotides read TGTGCCAGCCAGGGGGACTCAGGGAACACTGAAGCTTTCTTT. Translated: CASQGDSGNTEAFF. J is TRBJ1-1 and V is TRBV2, with TRBD1 matching over 7 bases. CDR3 length: 14 residues. Germline lookup yields CDR1 SNHLY and CDR2 FYNNEI. The V gene end was trimmed by 8 bases and the J gene end by 1 base; junction bases not matched to a gene: 7.

This chain uses TRBV7-6 with TRBJ2-7; TRBD1 matches at 11 bases. CDR1 and CDR2 from the germline V gene are SGHVS and FNYEAQ. The CDR3 runs 15 residues. The ends lost 4 bases at V and 5 bases at J; junction bases unmatched: 7. CDR3 amino acids: CASSSAGTGGHEQYF. The CDR3 DNA is TGTGCCAGCAGCTCTGCCGGGACAGGGGGTCACGAGCAGTACTTC.

The gene calls are TRBV28 and TRBJ2-5; possible D gene TRBD2, 6 bases. V was clipped by 10 bases and J by 3 bases, with 15 bases between them. Germline V gives CDR1 MDHEN, CDR2 SYDVKM. This CDR3 is built from 13 residues. Here the CDR3 reads CATNLGGEETQYF. The CDR3 coding sequence is TGTGCCACTAACTTGGGCGGGGAAGAGACCCAGTACTTC.

This clone has only one observation. The J gene is TRBJ2-3, the V gene TRBV7-3, with 7 bases lining up with TRBD1. The CDR3 totals 15 residues. With V trimmed by 5 bases and J by 3 bases, 8 bases remained unmatched. Germline CDR1 SGHTA, CDR2 FQGTGA. The CDR3: CASSPTGYSTDTQYF. Written as DNA, the CDR3 is TGTGCCAGCAGCCCGACAGGGTATTCGACAGATACGCAGTATTTT.

The sample holds a few counts of this clone. The chain links TRBV14 to TRBJ2-5; perhaps TRBD2 as D (5 bases). Germline V gene data show CDR1 as SGHDN and CDR2 as FVKESK. The CDR3 is 14 residues long. V lost 1 base, J lost 5 bases, and 11 bases lay in between. CDR3 region: CASSQVTRWETQYF. DNA of the CDR3: TGTGCCAGCAGCCAAGTTACTAGATGGGAGACCCAGTACTTC.

The V and J genes are TRBV6-6 and TRBJ1-3; TRBD1 matches at 10 bases. The CDR3 contains 16 residues. Germline-derived CDR1 and CDR2 are MNHNY and SVGAGI (reference sequence). Trimming took 6 bases from V and 2 from J; bases not matched to a gene: 7. CDR3 DNA: TGTGCCAGCAGCTCTCGACAGGGGGCGGCTGGAAACACCATATATTTT. This sequence encodes CASSSRQGAAGNTIYF.

The chain has TRBV7-2 and TRBJ1-6, with D maybe TRBD1 (5 bases). The CDR3 runs to 14 residues. CDR1 is SGHTA and CDR2 is FQGNSA in the germline V gene. The germline V and J ends were trimmed by 1 base and 9 bases, with 10 bases remaining between them. CDR3 amino acids: CASSLGDSSSPLHF. CDR3 DNA: TGTGCCAGCAGCTTAGGGGACTCGAGTTCACCCCTCCACTTT.

The chain is built from TRBV23-1 and TRBJ2-7; maybe TRBD1 (5 bases). TRBV23-1 is noted as an ORF with a role that remains uncertain. Between the trimmed V and J ends, which lost 3 bases and 4 bases, there was a span of 13 bases. The CDR3 runs to 14 residues. The CDR3 bases are TGCGCCAGCAGTCATGCACAGGCGGAGTACGAGCAGTACTTC. Translation: CASSHAQAEYEQYF.

The chain recombines TRBV9 with TRBJ2-3; 7 bases align to TRBD2. Looked up from germline, CDR1 is SGDLS and CDR2 is YYNGEE. Trimming cost V 0 bases and J 4 bases; bases outside gene matches: 5. The CDR3 consists of 15 residues. The CDR3 loop reads CASSVAGRRADTQYF. The CDR3, as DNA: TGTGCCAGCAGCGTAGCCGGGAGGAGAGCAGATACGCAGTATTTT.

The CDR3 nucleotides are TGTGCCAGCAGCTTACCTCGGACAGGGGAGGTCTTGTATTCTGGAAACACCATATATTTT. It translates to CASSLPRTGEVLYSGNTIYF. The rearrangement uses TRBV11-3 and TRBJ1-3; 9 bases fit TRBD1. Germline V CDR1 and CDR2: SGHNT, YENEEA. The CDR3 is 20 residues long. V shed 2 bases, J shed 1 base, and the junction held 15 bases outside the gene matches.

In nucleotides, the CDR3 is TGTGCCAGCAGTTTATATTCGTGGGGTGGGGGGTATAGCAATCAGCCCCAGCATTTT. It translates to CASSLYSWGGGYSNQPQHF. The chain couples TRBV28 to TRBJ1-5, with D possibly being TRBD1 (5 bases). Germline V gene data show CDR1 as MDHEN and CDR2 as SYDVKM. The ends were cut back, 1 base at V and 0 bases at J, with 19 bases in the middle. This CDR3 has 19 amino acids.

This chain links TRBV7-9 with TRBJ2-2; 9 nucleotides line up with TRBD2. Germline V gene sequence: CDR1 SEHNR, CDR2 FQNEAQ (reference sequence). J gave up 2 bases and V 5 bases, and 12 bases lay outside the gene matches. This CDR3 spans 18 amino acids. For the CDR3, the DNA is TGTGCCAGCAGCGGGCTCGGGCAAGCGGGAGGAAACACCGGGGAGCTGTTTTTT. Translating it yields CASSGLGQAGGNTGELFF.

V is TRBV18 and J is TRBJ2-7; 8 nucleotides agree with TRBD1. The junction had 8 bases not matched to a gene; V was cut back by 3 bases and J by 1 base. This CDR3 is built from 16 residues. CDR1 and CDR2 from the germline V gene are KGHSH and LQKENI. CDR3 protein: CASSPDRGYLSYEQYF. The CDR3, as DNA: TGTGCCAGCTCACCCGACAGGGGCTACCTTTCCTACGAGCAGTACTTC.

The rearrangement links TRBV27 to TRBJ2-5, with 8 bases that match TRBD1. The CDR3 loop spans 15 amino acids. The trim removed 4 bases at V and 5 bases at J, leaving 9 bases unmatched. Germline CDR1 reads MNHEY; CDR2 reads SMNVEV (reference sequence). The DNA of the CDR3 is TGTGCCAGCAGTTCGCAGGGGGCCTCTAGGGAGACCCAGTACTTC. Translating gives CASSSQGASRETQYF.

The chain links TRBV28 to TRBJ1-5; possibly TRBD1 for D (5 bases). Germline-derived CDR1 and CDR2 are MDHEN and SYDVKM. This CDR3 has 16 residues. V was trimmed by 8 bases and J by 0 bases, leaving 17 bases between them. CDR3 nucleotide sequence: TGTGCCAGCCGCTATAGGACACTAGGTAGCAATCAGCCCCAGCATTTT. As protein: CASRYRTLGSNQPQHF.

V usage is TRBV10-3 and J usage is TRBJ2-3; TRBD2 matches at 12 bases. This CDR3 comprises 16 residues. V dropped 4 bases and J dropped 5; count of bases not matched to a gene: 7. Germline V lookup: CDR1 ENHRY, CDR2 SYGVKD. CDR3 nucleotides: TGTGCCATCAGTGGCCCTAGCGGGGGGGCGGGAGATACGCAGTATTTT. It translates to CAISGPSGGAGDTQYF.

This chain connects TRBV6-1 to TRBJ1-2; TRBD1 aligns across 7 bases. Germline-derived CDR1 and CDR2 are MNHNS and SASEGT. This CDR3 contains 14 residues. V lost 2 bases to trimming and J lost 3 bases; unmatched junction nucleotides: 3. The CDR3 DNA reads as TGTGCCAGCAGTGAAAGGGGGCCTTACTATGGCTACACCTTC. Translating it yields CASSERGPYYGYTF.

The chain couples TRBV29-1 to TRBJ2-3; 7 nucleotides agree with TRBD2. The CDR3 covers 14 residues. Germline V lookup: CDR1 SQVTM, CDR2 ANQGSEA. The V segment lost 5 bases and the J segment 3 bases; nucleotides outside the gene matches: 8. The CDR3 spells CSVWTSGETDTQYF. CDR3 sequence (DNA): TGCAGCGTTTGGACGAGCGGGGAAACAGATACGCAGTATTTT.

The chain employs TRBV7-8 and TRBJ1-4; D is uncertain. Trimming left V 1 base short and J 6 bases short, with 3 bases between. Germline V gene sequence: CDR1 SGHVS, CDR2 FQNEAQ. The CDR3 covers 12 residues. CDR3 nucleotide sequence: TGTGCCAGCAGCTTAGTAGATGAAAAACTGTTTTTT. Protein sequence: CASSLVDEKLFF.

The chain carries TRBV29-1 and TRBJ1-4; D is unresolved. V was trimmed by 0 bases and J by 11 bases, leaving 13 bases between them. This CDR3 spans 13 amino acids. Per germline, CDR1 SQVTM and CDR2 ANQGSEA. The CDR3 bases are TGCAGCGTTGAAGAAAACCAGTCTACGAAACTGTTTTTT. It yields the protein CSVEENQSTKLFF.

A few counts support this clone. For the CDR3, the DNA is TGTGCCAGCACCAAAAGCGGGGTCGAGCAGTACTTC. It yields the protein CASTKSGVEQYF. V gene TRBV6-6 combines with J gene TRBJ2-7; TRBD2 aligns across 7 bases. The CDR3 sequence is 12 residues long. From germline, CDR1 is MNHNY and CDR2 SVGAGI (reference sequence). V was pared by 7 bases and J by 6 bases, with 6 bases of the junction left unmatched.

This chain links TRBV7-9 with TRBJ1-1, with D possibly matching TRBD1 (6 bases). Trimming shortened V by 5 bases and J by 6 bases, and 10 bases separated the two germline ends. The CDR3 covers 12 residues. The germline V gene encodes CDR1 SEHNR and CDR2 FQNEAQ (reference sequence). The CDR3 DNA reads as TGTGCCAGCAGCGTCCAGGGGCCTGAAGCTTTCTTT. Translated: CASSVQGPEAFF.

The V call is TRBV28, the J call TRBJ2-2; D is unresolved. Germline V gives CDR1 MDHEN, CDR2 SYDVKM. This CDR3 has 12 residues. V was pared by 6 bases and J by 5 bases, with 7 bases between. The CDR3 spells CASSLGTGELFF. The DNA of the CDR3 is TGTGCCAGCAGCCTAGGTACCGGGGAGCTGTTTTTT.

The CDR3 loop is CASSLSASKGETQYF. DNA of the CDR3: TGTGCCAGCAGTTTATCGGCTAGTAAGGGGGAGACCCAGTACTTC. J is TRBJ2-5 and V is TRBV27, with a possible D match to TRBD1 (5 bases). Trimming took off 0 bases at V and 5 bases at J, with 13 bases between the two ends. From germline, CDR1 is MNHEY and CDR2 SMNVEV (reference sequence). The CDR3 is 15 residues long.